Following are 32 T cell receptor beta chains from one sample sequenced in a study of spatial heterogeneity in lung cancer. Each CDR3 protein gets one entry after TCRdb re-called the 5' RACE reads with MiXCR. The sample has fewer than 4,500 distinct CDR3 sequences, roughly 6.1% seen once. Time point in this sample: sample taken at primary tumor resection. What these receptors recognize is not known. Study-level points and caveats: Tumor mutation counts were tracked by expanded intratumoral alpha and beta TCR counts.

The source was lung tumor tissue, collected at surgery. Receptors originate from a male donor with early-stage non-small cell lung cancer.

A word on this clonotype: A clone one base away is much larger, so this may be a read error. V and J are TRBV4-1 and TRBJ2-7; the D gene could be TRBD1 or TRBD2 (6 bases each). Germline CDR1 is MGHRA and CDR2 is YSYEKL. The CDR3 sequence is 15 residues long. The CDR3 reads CASNQVEGGSYEQYF. CDR3 bases: TGCGCCAGCAACCAAGTCGAAGGGGGGTCCTACGAGCAGTACTTC.

Ten or more counts support this clonotype. The gene calls are TRBV4-1 and TRBJ2-7, with D hard to call. Germline V CDR1 and CDR2: MGHRA, YSYEKL. The CDR3 spans 15 residues. The V end lost 3 bases, the J end lost 3 bases, and 15 bases lay between the germline ends. The CDR3: CASSHSTGWDYEQYF. For the CDR3, the DNA is TGCGCCAGCAGCCACAGTACCGGATGGGACTACGAGCAGTACTTC.

This sequence joins TRBV7-9 and TRBJ2-6, with D maybe TRBD2 (6 bases). Between the trimmed V and J ends, which lost 5 bases and 2 bases, there was a span of 10 bases. Germline V CDR1 and CDR2: SEHNR, FQNEAQ (reference sequence). This CDR3 contains 15 residues. CDR3 nucleotide sequence: TGTGCCAGCAGCCTCGGGGGAACTGGGGCCAACGTCCTGACTTTC. It translates to CASSLGGTGANVLTF.

The CDR3 DNA reads TGTGCCAGTCGCGGACTGACCACTGAAGCTTTCTTT. The encoded protein is CASRGLTTEAFF. The chain uses TRBV3-1 and TRBJ1-1, with D hard to call. This CDR3 has 12 amino acids. CDR1 and CDR2 from the germline V gene are LGHDT and YNNKEL (reference sequence). Trimming removed 9 bases from V and 4 bases from J, with 12 bases in between.

The table lists this clonotype with many counts. The DNA for the CDR3 is TGTGCCAGCAGTGGGCCGCGGGGCCTTAACTATGGCTACACCTTC. It encodes CASSGPRGLNYGYTF. The rearrangement links TRBV12-3 or TRBV12-4 to TRBJ1-2; a possible D gene is TRBD1 (5 bases). V lost 5 bases and J lost 1, with 14 bases in between. The CDR3 covers 15 residues.

Judged by abundance, this clonotype is medium-sized. The genes are TRBV20-1 and TRBJ2-2, with 10 nucleotides matching TRBD1. CDR3 length equals 14 residues. V trimming: 5 bases; J trimming: 1 base; junction bases outside the gene matches: 1. The V gene's germline CDR1 is DFQATT and CDR2 SNEGSKA (reference sequence). DNA of the CDR3: TGCAGTGCTTGGGACAGGGGGAACACCGGGGAGCTGTTTTTT. Translation: CSAWDRGNTGELFF.

This clonotype was counted between two and nine times. The V and J genes are TRBV27 and TRBJ1-1; D ambiguous. V was clipped by 6 bases and J by 1 base, with 15 bases between them. The CDR3 is made up of 15 amino acids. The V gene's germline CDR1 is MNHEY and CDR2 SMNVEV (reference sequence). In DNA form, the CDR3 reads TGTGCCAGCAGGGCCGGGAAGACAAAGAACACTGAAGCTTTCTTT. Translated: CASRAGKTKNTEAFF.

Within the sample, this clonotype is medium-sized. This chain joins TRBV10-3 and TRBJ2-3; a possible D gene is TRBD2 (6 bases). The CDR3 is made up of 15 amino acids. The V and J ends lost 6 bases and 6 bases respectively, with 19 bases between them. The germline gives CDR1 ENHRY, CDR2 SYGVKD. The CDR3 nucleotides read TGTGCCATCAGCCCCGGCGGAGGGAAGGCCGATACGCAGTATTTT. This codes for CAISPGGGKADTQYF.

The rearrangement joins TRBV9 to TRBJ2-3, with D perhaps matching TRBD2 (6 bases). The V end lost 3 bases, the J end lost 9 bases, and 17 bases lay between the germline ends. The CDR3 contains 14 residues. The germline V gene encodes CDR1 SGDLS and CDR2 YYNGEE. CDR3 sequence reads: CASSAQWGVETQYF. Here the CDR3 DNA reads TGTGCCAGCAGCGCCCAGTGGGGGGTGGAGACGCAGTATTTT. Complete variable domain (other parts from reference TRBV9 and TRBJ2-3): DSGVTQTPKHLITATGQRVTLRCSPRSGDLSVYWYQQSLDQGLQFLIQYYNGEERAKGNILERFSAQQFPDLHSELNLSSLELGDSALYFCASSAQWGVETQYFGPGTRLTVL.

This clonotype has a handful of counts. This chain connects TRBV5-1 to TRBJ2-3; 10 nucleotides agree with TRBD2. V shed 5 bases, J shed 0 bases, and the junction held 3 bases outside the gene matches. Germline lookup yields CDR1 SGHRS and CDR2 YFSETQ. CDR3 length equals 15 residues. The CDR3 is CASRLLAGSTDTQYF. The CDR3 DNA reads TGCGCCAGCAGGCTACTAGCGGGAAGCACAGATACGCAGTATTTT.

This clonotype was seen repeatedly, ten times or more. CDR3 coding DNA: TGTGCCTGGAGTTATACCAGGGGGAATGGCTACACCTTC. Protein sequence: CAWSYTRGNGYTF. V is TRBV30 and J is TRBJ1-2, with 7 bases identical to TRBD1. The J segment lost 6 bases and the V segment lost 2 bases, leaving 6 bases of the junction unmatched. Germline V gene data show CDR1 as GTSNPN and CDR2 as SVGIG (reference sequence). The CDR3 totals 13 residues. The full variable domain, in which reference TRBV30 and TRBJ1-2 provide the parts outside the CDR3, is SQTIHQWPATLVQPVGSPLSLECTVEGTSNPNLYWYRQAAGRGLQLLFYSVGIGQISSEVPQNLSASRPQDRQFILSSKKLLLSDSGFYLCAWSYTRGNGYTFGSGTRLTVV.

Relative to its sample, this clonotype is medium-sized. V and J are TRBV6-5 and TRBJ2-2; 7 positions agree with TRBD2. J lost 4 bases, V lost 2 bases, and 4 bases had no gene match. From germline, CDR1 is MNHEY and CDR2 SVGAGI. This CDR3 spans 15 amino acids. The CDR3 region is CASSYESSGTGELFF. The CDR3 region has the DNA TGTGCCAGCAGTTACGAGTCTAGCGGCACCGGGGAGCTGTTTTTT.

This clonotype was picked up many times. This chain connects TRBV11-2 to TRBJ2-5; D is undetermined. Germline values: CDR1 SGHAT, CDR2 FQNNGV. This CDR3 has 14 amino acids. Trimming took 3 bases from V and 3 from J, leaving 11 bases between them. The CDR3 DNA is TGTGCCAGCAGCTTTGGCGGTGGGGAAGAGACCCAGTACTTC. The encoded protein is CASSFGGGEETQYF.

This clonotype appeared many times. The gene calls are TRBV6-5 and TRBJ1-1, with 11 bases aligning to TRBD1. CDR3 size: 16 residues. V shed 6 bases, J shed 1 base, and the junction held 7 bases outside the gene matches. Germline V gene lookup returns CDR1 MNHEY and CDR2 SVGAGI. The CDR3, as DNA: TGTGCCAGCAGGGGACAGGGGGTTATTTCGAACACTGAAGCTTTCTTT. Residues: CASRGQGVISNTEAFF.

This clonotype was detected many times. The chain recombines TRBV5-5 with TRBJ1-2, with TRBD1 matching 7 bases. This CDR3 comprises 16 residues. CDR1 and CDR2 (germline): SGHKS, YYEKEE (reference sequence). V lost 0 bases to trimming and J lost 1 base; unmatched junction nucleotides: 6. As DNA, the CDR3 is TGTGCCAGCAGCTTGGAGGGGGACAGCCTTAACTATGGCTACACCTTC. Translation: CASSLEGDSLNYGYTF.

This clonotype appeared many times. The chain carries TRBV20-1 and TRBJ2-2, with D possibly being TRBD1 (6 bases). V lost 1 base, J lost 6 bases, and 9 bases lay in between. This CDR3 region has 13 residues. CDR1 is DFQATT, CDR2 SNEGSKA, per germline (reference sequence). CDR3 DNA sequence: TGCAGTGCTAGAGCCCAGGGGTCCGGGGAGCTGTTTTTT. Its translation: CSARAQGSGELFF.

The gene calls are TRBV29-1 and TRBJ2-7; 8 bases map to TRBD2. CDR3 length: 15 residues. Per germline, CDR1 SQVTM and CDR2 ANQGSEA. J gave up 2 bases and V 0 bases, and 6 bases lay outside the gene matches. The CDR3 DNA follows: TGCAGCGTTGAAGATCGGGAGGGGGAGACCTACGAGCAGTACTTC. Its translation is CSVEDREGETYEQYF.

This clonotype has ten or more counts. V and J are TRBV28 and TRBJ1-4, with D maybe TRBD1 (5 bases). V was trimmed by 1 base and J by 8 bases, leaving 11 bases between them. There are 14 residues in the CDR3. Looked up from germline, CDR1 is MDHEN and CDR2 is SYDVKM. The CDR3 reads CASSLLGVEEKLFF. CDR3 DNA: TGTGCCAGCAGTTTATTAGGGGTTGAGGAAAAACTGTTTTTT.

This clonotype rates as medium-sized (0.01 to 0.1%). This chain uses TRBV28 with TRBJ2-3; 7 bases map to TRBD1. With V trimmed by 2 bases and J by 2 bases, 13 bases remained unmatched. The CDR3 spans 18 residues. Germline CDR1 and CDR2: MDHEN and SYDVKM. Here the CDR3 reads CASSLDRVNGPATDTQYF. The DNA of the CDR3 is TGTGCCAGCAGTTTAGACAGGGTGAATGGTCCTGCCACAGATACGCAGTATTTT.

The genes are TRBV19 and TRBJ2-2; D may match TRBD1 or TRBD2 (5 bases each). The CDR3 is 13 residues long. From germline, CDR1 is LNHDA and CDR2 SQIVND (reference sequence). Between the trimmed V and J ends, which lost 10 bases and 2 bases, there was a span of 11 bases. CDR3 sequence reads: CAIRGLNTGELFF. DNA of the CDR3: TGTGCCATTCGGGGCCTTAACACCGGGGAGCTGTTTTTT.

In its sample, this clonotype is medium-sized. This chain connects TRBV6-1 to TRBJ2-3; maybe TRBD2 (6 bases). CDR1 MNHNS and CDR2 SASEGT come from the germline V gene. V lost 6 bases, J lost 3 bases, and 16 bases lay in between. The CDR3 runs to 15 residues. CDR3 sequence reads: CASSLGGPGTDTQYF. In nucleotides, the CDR3 is TGTGCCAGCAGCCTGGGGGGTCCGGGGACAGATACGCAGTATTTT.

This clonotype rates as medium-sized. The chain's CDR3 is CASSSLAGDEQFF. The CDR3 DNA is TGCGCCAGCAGCTCTCTAGCGGGCGATGAGCAGTTCTTC. The V gene is TRBV5-1, the J gene TRBJ2-1; 8 bases agree with TRBD2. V shed 3 bases and J 8 bases; nucleotides not matched to a gene: 4. This CDR3 spans 13 amino acids. Looked up from germline, CDR1 is SGHRS and CDR2 is YFSETQ.

This clonotype was counted ten times or more. CDR3 protein: CASSPGQGSGANVLTF. Here the CDR3 DNA reads TGCGCCAGCAGCCCGGGACAGGGGTCTGGGGCCAACGTCCTGACTTTC. The gene calls are TRBV4-3 and TRBJ2-6; 10 nucleotides match TRBD1. The CDR3 consists of 16 residues. After removal of 4 bases from V and 1 base from J, the junction contained 1 base not matched to a gene. CDR1 LGHNA and CDR2 YSLEER come from the germline V gene.

At least ten counts were recorded for this clonotype. The CDR3 is CASSLFGAREQYF. CDR3 bases: TGTGCCAGCAGTTTGTTCGGGGCAAGGGAGCAGTACTTC. This sequence joins TRBV27 and TRBJ2-7; D tentatively reads TRBD1 or TRBD2 (5 bases each). The germline V gene encodes CDR1 MNHEY and CDR2 SMNVEV (reference sequence). Trimming took off 3 bases at V and 7 bases at J, with 13 bases between the two ends. There are 13 residues in the CDR3.

This clonotype came up many times. The V and J genes are TRBV29-1 and TRBJ2-3; D gene uncertain. Germline V gives CDR1 SQVTM, CDR2 ANQGSEA. CDR3 length: 14 residues. The V and J ends lost 3 bases and 6 bases respectively, with 16 bases between them. This chain's CDR3 is CSVEGNLGFDTQYF. In DNA form, the CDR3 reads TGCAGCGTTGAGGGGAACCTCGGGTTTGATACGCAGTATTTT.

The V gene is TRBV5-1, the J gene TRBJ2-2; perhaps TRBD2 as D (6 bases). The CDR3 is 15 residues long. Trimming left V 0 bases short and J 1 base short, with 7 bases between. Germline V CDR1 and CDR2: SGHRS, YFSETQ. The CDR3 reads CASSLAGVNTGELFF. CDR3 DNA sequence: TGCGCCAGCAGCTTGGCGGGGGTGAACACCGGGGAGCTGTTTTTT.

In this sample, this clonotype turned up many times. This CDR3 is CASSPWDRGRGPEAFF. The CDR3 nucleotides are TGTGCCAGCAGCCCGTGGGACAGGGGTAGAGGTCCTGAAGCTTTCTTT. The chain employs TRBV5-6 and TRBJ1-1; 10 bases are shared with TRBD1. The CDR3 contains 16 residues. The J segment lost 6 bases and the V segment lost 4 bases, leaving 12 bases of the junction unmatched. CDR1 SGHDT and CDR2 YYEEEE come from the germline V gene.

By proportion, this clonotype is large (0.1 to 1%). The chain employs TRBV15 and TRBJ2-2; D is uncertain. CDR3 length equals 14 residues. CDR1 LNHNV and CDR2 YYDKDF come from the germline V gene (reference sequence). Deletions cut 3 bases from V and 4 bases from J, with 9 bases between. The CDR3 sequence is CATSRARLTGELFF. The DNA for the CDR3 is TGTGCCACCAGCAGGGCCCGACTCACCGGGGAGCTGTTTTTT.

The rearrangement uses TRBV20-1 and TRBJ2-7; 7 nucleotides match TRBD1. The J segment lost 2 bases and the V segment lost 6 bases, leaving 7 bases of the junction unmatched. Germline CDR1 DFQATT, CDR2 SNEGSKA (reference sequence). The CDR3 spans 13 residues. The CDR3 region is CSARDRDTYEQYF. CDR3 sequence (DNA): TGCAGTGCCCGGGACAGAGATACCTACGAGCAGTACTTC.

This clonotype is medium-sized in the sample. V usage is TRBV10-3 and J usage is TRBJ1-2; D call uncertain. The germline V gene encodes CDR1 ENHRY and CDR2 SYGVKD. The V gene lost 7 bases and the J gene lost 7 bases, with 13 bases spanning the gap. CDR3 length: 12 amino acids. CDR3: CAIIIKEPGYTF. As DNA, the CDR3 is TGTGCCATCATCATCAAAGAACCTGGCTACACCTTC.

This clonotype occurred many times. V usage is TRBV6-5 and J usage is TRBJ2-2; a possible D gene is TRBD2 (6 bases). Looked up from germline, CDR1 is MNHEY and CDR2 is SVGAGI. V gave up 4 bases and J gave up 6 bases, with 6 bases separating them. This CDR3 comprises 12 residues. The CDR3 here is CASSWGAGELFF. The CDR3 nucleotides read TGTGCCAGCAGTTGGGGGGCCGGGGAGCTGTTTTTT.

This clonotype is classed as medium-sized. V gene TRBV9 combines with J gene TRBJ2-3; TRBD2 matches 15 bases. V dropped 4 bases and J dropped 3; count of bases not matched to a gene: 6. The CDR3 consists of 17 residues. Germline V CDR1 and CDR2: SGDLS, YYNGEE. CDR3 in DNA: TGTGCCAGCAGCTTAACAGGACTAGCGGGAGGGACAGATACGCAGTATTTT. This gives the protein CASSLTGLAGGTDTQYF.